This T cell receptor (beta chain) stems from a study of CD8+ T cells in alopecia areata. Trimming removed 8 bases from V and 2 bases from J; junction bases left unmatched: 3. Germline-derived CDR1 and CDR2 are SQVTM and ANQGSEA. The length of the CDR3 is 11 residues. cDNA prepared by RNA extraction and subsequent reverse transcription served as the template for sequencing. Profiled with immunoSEQ multiplex PCR; TCRdb holds only in-frame clones, not every one. Of about 120,000 clones listed, over 60% are singletons. Treatment reported: oral pan-JAK inhibitor, 5-10 mg twice daily. The sequence was obtained from a human donor with alopecia areata. Here the sequenced sample was CD4+ T cells sorted from blood, taken at week 4, from a patient treated with tofacitinib. The V call is TRBV29-1, the J call TRBJ2-7; TRBD1 matches at 7 bases. CDR3 bases: TGCAGCACCGGGACAGCCTACGAGCAGTACTTC. Its translation: CSTGTAYEQYF.